The 2 T cell receptor beta chains below come from one sample, sequenced in a study of control samples from healthy donors and cancer patients (dated by TCRdb to the early 2020s). The library was obtained by the immunoSEQ multiplex PCR assay. TCRdb took this table from immuneACCESS and kept in-frame rearrangements with V and J called. Such tables lack part of the clones; where checked against another copy, unresolved V genes explain under half of the gap, and the rest is unexplained. The sample data list 150,000 to 200,000 clones, and 85% to 90% of these were observed just once. Together, the top ten hold more than 1.3% of the sample. Source material: blood. The receptors shown here come from a woman between 50 and 59 years old in good health.

The chain links TRBV27 to TRBJ1-5, with TRBD1 identical over 7 bases. The CDR3 spans 17 residues. Germline lookup yields CDR1 MNHEY and CDR2 SMNVEV (reference sequence). The V gene end was trimmed by 3 bases and the J gene end by 0 bases; junction bases not matched to a gene: 8. CDR3: CASSFSEDRSSNQPQHF. The DNA for the CDR3 is TGTGCCAGCAGTTTCTCAGAGGACAGGAGTAGCAATCAGCCCCAGCATTTT.

This clone was seen a few times. This chain joins TRBV7-2 and TRBJ2-5; 8 nucleotides agree with TRBD2. Germline CDR1 is SGHTA and CDR2 is FQGNSA. J lost 5 bases, V lost 1 base, and 9 bases had no gene match. The CDR3 spans 16 residues. The CDR3 sequence is CASSLGTVAGTETQYF. For the CDR3, the DNA is TGTGCCAGCAGCTTAGGAACGGTAGCGGGAACTGAGACCCAGTACTTC.